The clone carrying this TCR beta chain was counted many times. The CDR3 contains 13 residues. V was shortened by 10 bases and J by 1 base, with 13 bases between the two germline ends. This sample stems from a study of HIV-infected children after antiretroviral therapy interruption. Treatment described: PENTA 11 planned treatment interruption arm or continuous ART arm. Unique molecular identifiers were included in an RNA-based 3' RACE TCR library. One entry per CDR3 protein, called by TCRdb with MiXCR from the 3' RACE reads. The sample gives more than 75,000 distinct CDR3 sequences, approximately 6.9% of which show up once; 1% to 1.3% is in the top ten.

Sequenced material: CD45RA+ CD4+ T cells from PBMCs, pooled from several time points, taken from a donor given antiretroviral therapy, either interrupted or continuous. Subset described: naive CD4+ CD45RA+ CD45RO- T cells. The origin of this receptor is a pool of human donors with HIV. V gene TRBV12-3 or TRBV12-4 combines with J gene TRBJ1-1; D perhaps matches TRBD1 (6 bases). The CDR3 spells CATRGQKNTEAFF. Here the CDR3 DNA reads TGTGCCACTCGGGGACAAAAGAACACTGAAGCTTTCTTT.